A single sample is the source of the 10 T cell receptor beta chains below, sequenced in a study of shared clonotypes between healthy human individuals. TCRdb's table, derived via immunoSEQ multiplex PCR, lists solely in-frame clones and lacks some. The table includes 1 million to 1.2 million clones, roughly 80% detected once. The sample was memory CD4+ T cells from PBMCs. The subset was: CD45RA-negative fraction. The receptors here all came from a young man in good health. Some clones in this sample may be carry-over from other donors' samples.

This rearrangement joins TRBV23-1 to TRBJ1-3; TRBD1 matches at 8 bases. TRBV23-1 belongs to the ORF category, with a function that is uncertain. This CDR3 has 16 residues. V was pared by 2 bases and J by 4 bases, with 7 bases of the junction left unmatched. CDR3 sequence (DNA): TGCGCCAGCAGTCAAACCCAGGGGGCGGGCGGAAACACCATATATTTT. Protein: CASSQTQGAGGNTIYF.

The chain recombines TRBV27 with TRBJ1-4; possible D gene TRBD1, 5 bases. Germline loops: CDR1 MNHEY, CDR2 SMNVEV (reference sequence). The CDR3 covers 12 residues. Trimming cost V 3 bases and J 8 bases, with 7 bases left between them. The CDR3 nucleotides read TGTGCCAGCAGTTTCTCAGGGGAAAAACTGTTTTTT. It yields the protein CASSFSGEKLFF.

This chain connects TRBV18 to TRBJ1-2; D uncertain. Germline lookup yields CDR1 KGHSH and CDR2 LQKENI. V was shortened by 2 bases and J by 1 base, with 11 bases between the two germline ends. The CDR3 contains 15 residues. CDR3 bases: TGTGCCAGCTCACCATTATCCCGGAATAACTATGGCTACACCTTC. It codes for CASSPLSRNNYGYTF.

The genes are TRBV9 and TRBJ1-1; D gene uncertain. Germline lookup yields CDR1 SGDLS and CDR2 YYNGEE. V dropped 0 bases and J dropped 6 bases, with 15 bases sitting between them. The CDR3 sequence is 15 residues long. CDR3 protein: CASSVGMRGFAEAFF. The CDR3 bases are TGTGCCAGCAGCGTAGGCATGAGAGGGTTCGCTGAAGCTTTCTTT.

This chain connects TRBV10-2 to TRBJ1-2; 7 bases are shared with TRBD1. Germline V lookup: CDR1 WSHSY, CDR2 SAAADI. This CDR3 contains 12 residues. V lost 7 bases and J lost 4; bases outside the gene matches: 3. The CDR3 region is CASTRDSYGYTF. In nucleotides, the CDR3 is TGCGCCAGCACTAGGGACAGCTATGGCTACACCTTC.

This clone has only a few counts. The junction departs from the called germline gene at one end, perhaps through a read error. The chain couples TRBV6-4 to TRBJ2-5; tentatively, D is TRBD2 (6 bases). Germline V gene sequence: CDR1 MRHNA, CDR2 SNTAGT. The CDR3 consists of 13 residues. CDR3 sequence (DNA): TGTGCCAGTAGTGGACTAATCCAAGAGACCCAGTACTTC. Amino acids: CASSGLIQETQYF.

The chain links TRBV5-1 to TRBJ1-2; D is unclear. This CDR3 comprises 13 residues. Germline CDR1 and CDR2: SGHRS and YFSETQ. The V end was cut by 0 bases, the J end by 6 bases, with 9 bases between. The CDR3: CASSLASQDGYTF. The CDR3 DNA reads as TGCGCCAGCAGCTTGGCCAGTCAGGATGGCTACACCTTC.

This clone is a singleton in its sample. This rearrangement joins TRBV5-6 to TRBJ1-2, with 9 bases matching TRBD1. The V segment lost 3 bases and the J segment 4 bases; nucleotides outside the gene matches: 4. Germline loops: CDR1 SGHDT, CDR2 YYEEEE. CDR3 length: 14 residues. CDR3: CASSSGQGIYGYTF. As DNA, the CDR3 is TGTGCCAGCAGCTCGGGACAGGGAATCTATGGCTACACCTTC.

The chain couples TRBV9 to TRBJ1-5, with D uncertain. Germline values: CDR1 SGDLS, CDR2 YYNGEE. V was cut by 6 bases and J by 3 bases, with 22 bases left in between. The CDR3 sequence is 17 residues long. CDR3 DNA: TGTGCCAGCATACCCCCTGTCAGAGAGTTGTCCAATCAGCCCCAGCATTTT. Translating it yields CASIPPVRELSNQPQHF.

This clone was counted between two and nine times. The chain employs TRBV27 and TRBJ2-2; D unclear. Germline V gives CDR1 MNHEY, CDR2 SMNVEV (reference sequence). The CDR3 loop spans 14 amino acids. Trimming removed 3 bases from V and 3 bases from J, with 8 bases in between. CDR3 protein: CASSFLPYTGELFF. The CDR3, as DNA: TGTGCCAGCAGTTTTCTTCCATACACCGGGGAGCTGTTTTTT.